The present TCR beta chain was sequenced within a study of blood T cell repertoires in COVID-19. Study information: The samples span acute and convalescent COVID-19 from the United States, Italy and Spain. From T cells, B-cell-depleted T cells, or PBMCs came the material, which was cDNA or gDNA.

Authors' processing steps: Amplification of reference gene primers was used by the study to estimate nucleated cell counts. The method was immunoSEQ multiplex PCR; TCRdb's version includes in-frame clones alone and lacks a portion of them. V, J and clone size are taken as reported in that table, and D and trimming were inferred from the DNA itself. This sample has 250,000 to 350,000 clones, with roughly 92% found just once. Germline trimming cut 6 bases from V and 3 bases from J; bases unmatched to any gene: 6. Germline V CDR1 and CDR2: SNHLY, FYNNEI. This CDR3 region has 15 residues. Sequenced: peripheral blood. The TCR originated in a woman aged 25-40 years with COVID-19, enrolled during active disease. The chain couples TRBV2 to TRBJ2-1; 9 bases align to TRBD1. The CDR3, as DNA: TGTGCCAGCAGGGACGACAGGGGGAACTACAATGAGCAGTTCTTC. It specifies CASRDDRGNYNEQFF.